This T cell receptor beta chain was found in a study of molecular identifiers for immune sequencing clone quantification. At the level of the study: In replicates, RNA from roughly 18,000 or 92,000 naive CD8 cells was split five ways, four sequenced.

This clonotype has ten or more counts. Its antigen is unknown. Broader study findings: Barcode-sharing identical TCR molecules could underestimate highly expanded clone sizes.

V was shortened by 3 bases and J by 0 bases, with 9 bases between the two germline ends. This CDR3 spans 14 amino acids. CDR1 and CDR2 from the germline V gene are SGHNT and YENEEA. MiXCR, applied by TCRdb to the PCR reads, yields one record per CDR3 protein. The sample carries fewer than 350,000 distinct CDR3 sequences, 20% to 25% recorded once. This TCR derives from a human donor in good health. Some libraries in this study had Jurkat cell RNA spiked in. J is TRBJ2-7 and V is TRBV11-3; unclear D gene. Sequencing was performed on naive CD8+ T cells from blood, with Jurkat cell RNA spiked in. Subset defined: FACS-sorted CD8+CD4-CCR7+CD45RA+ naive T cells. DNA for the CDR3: TGTGCCAGCAGCTTCGCAGGAAACTCCTACGAGCAGTACTTC. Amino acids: CASSFAGNSYEQYF.